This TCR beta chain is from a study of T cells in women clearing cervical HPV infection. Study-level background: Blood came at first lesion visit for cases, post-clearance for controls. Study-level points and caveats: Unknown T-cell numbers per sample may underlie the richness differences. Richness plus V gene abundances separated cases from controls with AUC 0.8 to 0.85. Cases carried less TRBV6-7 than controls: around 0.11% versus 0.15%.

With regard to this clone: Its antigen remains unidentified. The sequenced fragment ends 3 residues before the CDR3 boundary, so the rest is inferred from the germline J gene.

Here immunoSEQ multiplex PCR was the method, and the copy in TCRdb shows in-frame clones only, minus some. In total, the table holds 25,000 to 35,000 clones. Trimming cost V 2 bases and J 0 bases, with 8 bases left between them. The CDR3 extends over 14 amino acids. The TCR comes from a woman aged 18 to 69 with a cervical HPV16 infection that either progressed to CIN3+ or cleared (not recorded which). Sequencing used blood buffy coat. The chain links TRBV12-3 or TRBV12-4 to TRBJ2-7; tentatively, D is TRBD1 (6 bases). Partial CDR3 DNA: TGTGCCAGCAGTTTAAGGGACACCTCCTACGAG. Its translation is CASSLRDTSYE. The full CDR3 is CASSLRDTSYEQYF.